Below, 32 T cell receptor beta chains from the same sample are listed, as sequenced in a study of blood T cell repertoires in COVID-19. TCRdb's copy holds only in-frame clones and misses some; the assay was immunoSEQ multiplex PCR. This table has approximately 170,000 clones, under 90% appearing once. Sample: peripheral blood. Source of these receptors: a woman of 80 years or more with acute or convalescent COVID-19.

J is TRBJ2-5 and V is TRBV2; D is possibly TRBD1 (6 bases). Trimming took 6 bases from V and 5 from J, leaving 10 bases between them. CDR1 is SNHLY and CDR2 is FYNNEI in the germline V gene. CDR3 length: 12 amino acids. As DNA, the CDR3 is TGTGCCAGCAGAACAGGGCCCGAGACCCAGTACTTC. Residues: CASRTGPETQYF.

The chain joins TRBV2 to TRBJ1-5, with a tentative D call TRBD1 (5 bases). Trimming removed 8 bases at V and 5 bases at J, with 19 bases between. Germline lookup yields CDR1 SNHLY and CDR2 FYNNEI. The CDR3 totals 15 residues. The CDR3 region is CASGLLREGDQPQHF. Written as DNA, the CDR3 is TGTGCCAGCGGACTCCTCAGGGAGGGCGATCAGCCCCAGCATTTT.

The CDR3 sequence is CASATDEWGRVYTIYF. The DNA for the CDR3 is TGTGCTAGTGCGACGGACGAATGGGGGAGGGTATACACCATATATTTT. The chain links TRBV12-5 to TRBJ1-3; D is possibly TRBD1 (5 bases). Germline CDR1 LGHNT, CDR2 FRNRAP. The CDR3 loop spans 16 amino acids. V gave up 7 bases and J gave up 8 bases, with 24 bases separating them.

The chain recombines TRBV18 with TRBJ1-3; D is possibly TRBD1 (6 bases). Germline assignment: CDR1 KGHSH and CDR2 LQKENI. Trimming pared 2 bases from V and 0 bases from J, leaving 14 bases between. CDR3 length: 17 residues. CDR3 in DNA: TGTGCCAGCTCACCATTCGGACAGCAGAGCTCTGGAAACACCATATATTTT. Amino acids: CASSPFGQQSSGNTIYF.

The J gene is TRBJ2-1, the V gene TRBV2, with 8 positions matching TRBD1. The CDR3 contains 14 residues. The germline V gene has CDR1 SNHLY and CDR2 FYNNEI. Losses at the gene ends were 8 bases for V and 7 bases for J; bases not matched to a gene: 10. For the CDR3, the DNA is TGTGCCAGCGGTGTCCAGGGGGCGCGTAATGAGCAGTTCTTC. Translated, it gives CASGVQGARNEQFF.

The chain links TRBV18 to TRBJ1-2; 8 bases align to TRBD1. Germline-derived CDR1 and CDR2 are KGHSH and LQKENI. This CDR3 comprises 14 residues. The V gene end was trimmed by 3 bases and the J gene end by 3 bases; junction bases not matched to a gene: 3. CDR3 DNA: TGTGCCAGCTCACCCGACAGGGGTGACTATGGCTACACCTTC. It yields the protein CASSPDRGDYGYTF.

A single count supports this clone. The chain recombines TRBV7-8 with TRBJ2-5; 7 bases align to TRBD1. CDR1 is SGHVS and CDR2 is FQNEAQ in the germline V gene. The J segment lost 5 bases and the V segment lost 5 bases, leaving 8 bases of the junction unmatched. This CDR3 is built from 14 residues. The CDR3, as DNA: TGTGCCAGCAGCCTGCGGACAGGCGGGGAGACCCAGTACTTC. Encoded protein: CASSLRTGGETQYF.

This chain joins TRBV29-1 and TRBJ2-5, with 10 nucleotides matching TRBD1. Trimming cost V 4 bases and J 4 bases; bases outside gene matches: 3. This CDR3 is built from 13 residues. Germline assignment: CDR1 SQVTM and CDR2 ANQGSEA. CDR3 loop: CSVADRGRETQYF. CDR3 bases: TGCAGCGTTGCAGACAGGGGGCGAGAGACCCAGTACTTC.

This clone was recorded once. The chain has TRBV18 and TRBJ1-2; D gene uncertain. Germline assignment: CDR1 KGHSH and CDR2 LQKENI. The CDR3 spans 17 residues. V lost 0 bases, J lost 1 base, and 15 bases lay in between. This CDR3 is CASSPPLSGRDNYGYTF. CDR3 in DNA: TGTGCCAGCTCACCACCGCTTTCGGGGAGGGATAACTATGGCTACACCTTC.

This chain connects TRBV3-1 (or the pseudogene TRBV3-2) to TRBJ1-1; a weak D match, TRBD1 (5 bases). This CDR3 comprises 13 residues. Looked up from germline, CDR1 is LGHDT and CDR2 is YNNKEL (reference sequence). The germline V and J ends were trimmed by 5 bases and 2 bases, with 9 bases remaining between them. Here the CDR3 reads CASSAGGNTEAFF. As DNA, the CDR3 is TGTGCCAGCAGCGCCGGGGGAAACACTGAAGCTTTCTTT.

The V gene is TRBV5-1, the J gene TRBJ2-1; D gene ambiguous. V was pared by 0 bases and J by 0 bases, with 10 bases between. CDR3 size: 16 residues. Germline V lookup: CDR1 SGHRS, CDR2 YFSETQ. This CDR3 reads CASSLAGGNSYNEQFF. In nucleotides, the CDR3 is TGCGCCAGCAGCTTGGCCGGCGGAAACTCCTACAATGAGCAGTTCTTC.

The rearrangement links TRBV4-2 to TRBJ2-5; 8 nucleotides agree with TRBD2. The CDR3 is made up of 17 amino acids. V lost 1 base, J lost 2 bases, and 9 bases stayed unmatched. The germline V gene has CDR1 LGHNA and CDR2 YNFKEQ. CDR3 bases: TGTGCCAGCAGCCAAGTAGGGGCGGGGGGAAAACAAGAGACCCAGTACTTC. It yields the protein CASSQVGAGGKQETQYF.

The V and J genes are TRBV13 and TRBJ2-1, with 9 positions matching TRBD2. Trimming took 6 bases from V and 4 from J; bases not matched to a gene: 13. Germline V lookup: CDR1 PRHDT, CDR2 FYEKMQ (reference sequence). The CDR3 runs to 17 residues. As DNA, the CDR3 is TGTGCCAGCAGAAGAACTAGCGGGTCTTGGGAGTACAATGAGCAGTTCTTC. Its translation is CASRRTSGSWEYNEQFF.

The chain recombines TRBV2 with TRBJ2-7; 7 nucleotides agree with TRBD1. This CDR3 contains 15 residues. V trimming: 6 bases; J trimming: 1 base; junction bases outside the gene matches: 9. Per germline, CDR1 SNHLY and CDR2 FYNNEI. The CDR3 spells CASSMSGTASYEQYF. CDR3 sequence (DNA): TGTGCCAGCAGCATGTCCGGGACAGCGTCCTACGAGCAGTACTTC.

This chain connects TRBV11-2 to TRBJ2-1; TRBD2 might be the D (6 bases). The CDR3 length is 14 residues. The V gene's germline CDR1 is SGHAT and CDR2 FQNNGV. V was clipped by 3 bases and J by 5 bases, with 11 bases between them. The CDR3 reads CASSFSGGNNEQFF. The CDR3 DNA sequence: TGTGCCAGCAGCTTCTCAGGAGGGAACAATGAGCAGTTCTTC.

A few counts support this clone. The rearrangement joins TRBV10-3 to TRBJ1-2; D is perhaps TRBD1 (5 bases). The CDR3 spans 15 residues. Per germline, CDR1 ENHRY and CDR2 SYGVKD. The germline V and J ends were trimmed by 4 bases and 6 bases, with 18 bases remaining between them. CDR3: CAISVKVQGEDGYTF. Written as DNA, the CDR3 is TGTGCCATCAGTGTTAAGGTTCAGGGCGAGGATGGCTACACCTTC.

This clone was counted between two and nine times. The rearrangement uses TRBV28 and TRBJ1-5, with 9 bases identical to TRBD1. Germline V lookup: CDR1 MDHEN, CDR2 SYDVKM. V lost 3 bases to trimming and J lost 6 bases; unmatched junction nucleotides: 15. This CDR3 contains 18 residues. The CDR3 loop is CASSFPGQGIESGQPQHF. The CDR3 DNA reads as TGTGCCAGCAGTTTTCCAGGACAGGGGATCGAATCGGGTCAGCCCCAGCATTTT. The full variable domain, with the rest looked up from reference TRBV28 and TRBJ1-5, is DVKVTQSSRYLVKRTGEKVFLECVQDMDHENMFWYRQDPGLGLRLIYFSYDVKMKEKGDIPEGYSVSREKKERFSLILESASTNQTSMYLCASSFPGQGIESGQPQHFGDGTRLSIL.

CDR3 coding DNA: TGTGCCAGCAGTGGGACAGATGCCTTGCTGGCCCAGCATTTT. Protein: CASSGTDALLAQHF. This chain uses TRBV28 with TRBJ1-5; 7 nucleotides match TRBD1. Germline CDR1 reads MDHEN; CDR2 reads SYDVKM. Trimming took 5 bases from V and 11 from J; bases not matched to a gene: 12. The CDR3 totals 14 residues.

The chain uses TRBV18 and TRBJ1-2, with a possible D match to TRBD1 (5 bases). This CDR3 spans 15 amino acids. Trimming cost V 2 bases and J 4 bases, with 14 bases left between them. Germline V gives CDR1 KGHSH, CDR2 LQKENI. For the CDR3, the DNA is TGTGCCAGCTCACCATCGGCAGGGTCGGGCTATGGCTACACCTTC. Translated, it gives CASSPSAGSGYGYTF. Supplemented by reference TRBV18 and TRBJ1-2, the full variable domain reads NAGVMQNPRHLVRRRGQEARLRCSPMKGHSHVYWYRQLPEEGLKFMVYLQKENIIDESGMPKERFSAEFPKEGPSILRIQQVVRGDSAAYFCASSPSAGSGYGYTFGSGTRLTVV.

The V call is TRBV7-3, the J call TRBJ2-1, with 7 positions matching TRBD1. V lost 2 bases and J lost 4; bases outside the gene matches: 2. The CDR3 is 14 amino acids. CDR1 and CDR2 (germline): SGHTA, FQGTGA. CDR3 loop: CASSLDREYNEQFF. The DNA for the CDR3 is TGTGCCAGCAGCTTAGACAGGGAGTACAATGAGCAGTTCTTC.

The chain carries TRBV27 and TRBJ1-4, with a possible D match to TRBD1 (5 bases). Trimming removed 8 bases from V and 10 bases from J, with 23 bases in between. CDR3 size: 15 residues. Germline assignment: CDR1 MNHEY and CDR2 SMNVEV (reference sequence). The CDR3 protein is CASPGRGDSPGKLFF. The CDR3 DNA reads as TGTGCCAGCCCGGGGCGGGGGGATTCCCCGGGAAAACTGTTTTTT.

The J gene is TRBJ1-2, the V gene TRBV7-8; a weak D match, TRBD1 (5 bases). Trimming removed 1 base at V and 0 bases at J, with 9 bases between. CDR3 length: 15 amino acids. The V gene's germline CDR1 is SGHVS and CDR2 FQNEAQ. The CDR3 sequence is CASSLGAGSNYGYTF. The CDR3 DNA reads as TGTGCCAGCAGCTTAGGGGCAGGGTCTAACTATGGCTACACCTTC.

The rearrangement uses TRBV30 and TRBJ1-2, with 8 bases matching TRBD1. V trimming: 4 bases; J trimming: 4 bases; junction bases outside the gene matches: 2. CDR1 is GTSNPN, CDR2 SVGIG, per germline (reference sequence). The CDR3 runs to 12 residues. This chain's CDR3 is CAWTGGPYGYTF. DNA of the CDR3: TGTGCCTGGACAGGGGGCCCCTATGGCTACACCTTC.

The CDR3 reads CASSQDRGTGTF. CDR3 sequence (DNA): TGTGCCAGCAGCCAAGATCGGGGGACAGGGACCTTC. The rearrangement uses TRBV3-1 (or the pseudogene TRBV3-2) and TRBJ1-2, with 9 bases that match TRBD1. V was pared by 0 bases and J by 14 bases, with 4 bases of the junction left unmatched. The CDR3 loop spans 12 amino acids. Germline V CDR1 and CDR2: LGHDT, YNNKEL (reference sequence).

The chain joins TRBV5-1 to TRBJ2-7; 8 bases match TRBD2. V lost 4 bases to trimming and J lost 1 base; unmatched junction nucleotides: 7. Germline values: CDR1 SGHRS, CDR2 YFSETQ. This CDR3 region has 15 residues. CDR3: CASSPSGRGSYEQYF. CDR3 DNA: TGCGCCAGCAGCCCGAGCGGGAGAGGGTCCTACGAGCAGTACTTC.

V and J are TRBV3-1 (or the pseudogene TRBV3-2) and TRBJ2-3, with 10 nucleotides matching TRBD1. CDR3 length: 14 amino acids. The trim removed 7 bases at V and 2 bases at J, leaving 3 bases unmatched. The germline gives CDR1 LGHDT, CDR2 YNNKEL (reference sequence). The CDR3 DNA reads TGTGCCAGCATCGGGACAGGGGACACAGATACGCAGTATTTT. Its protein product is CASIGTGDTDTQYF.

This clone was seen many times. The rearrangement joins TRBV15 to TRBJ1-6; D call uncertain. Trimming cost V 0 bases and J 11 bases, with 8 bases left between them. Germline-derived CDR1 and CDR2 are LNHNV and YYDKDF (reference sequence). The CDR3 is made up of 13 amino acids. The CDR3 protein is CATSRDPAAPLHF. In nucleotides, the CDR3 is TGTGCCACCAGCAGAGACCCTGCGGCACCCCTCCACTTT.

This clone was picked up a small number of times. V and J are TRBV7-9 and TRBJ1-2, with a weak D call TRBD1 (5 bases). This CDR3 has 13 amino acids. Germline CDR1 reads SEHNR; CDR2 reads FQNEAQ (reference sequence). V gave up 0 bases and J gave up 8 bases, with 10 bases separating them. The CDR3 DNA reads TGTGCCAGCAGCTTAGCAGGGGCGCACGGCTACACCTTC. This codes for CASSLAGAHGYTF.

The genes are TRBV6-6 and TRBJ1-6; possible D gene TRBD1, 6 bases. Germline CDR1 reads MNHNY; CDR2 reads SVGAGI (reference sequence). The CDR3 runs 16 residues. The V end was cut by 0 bases, the J end by 7 bases, with 13 bases between. The CDR3 coding sequence is TGTGCCAGCAGTTACTCGGGGCAGGGGAGAAATTCACCCCTCCACTTT. This sequence encodes CASSYSGQGRNSPLHF.

The V and J genes are TRBV6-5 and TRBJ2-7; TRBD1 aligns across 9 bases. CDR3 length: 16 amino acids. J lost 5 bases, V lost 0 bases, and 8 bases had no gene match. Germline V lookup: CDR1 MNHEY, CDR2 SVGAGI. As DNA, the CDR3 is TGTGCCAGCAGTTACTCGTCGAGACAGGGGGTCCACGAGCAGTACTTC. Translating it yields CASSYSSRQGVHEQYF.

This clone was seen once. This sequence joins TRBV5-1 and TRBJ2-5; D ambiguous. This CDR3 spans 13 amino acids. The germline gives CDR1 SGHRS, CDR2 YFSETQ. Deletions cut 3 bases from V and 5 bases from J, with 11 bases between. DNA for the CDR3: TGCGCCAGCAGCTCCGAGGCGAGGGAGACCCAGTACTTC. It encodes CASSSEARETQYF.

This clone was picked up one time. The V and J genes are TRBV2 and TRBJ2-3; D possibly corresponds to TRBD2 (6 bases). The CDR3 loop spans 15 amino acids. V was clipped by 8 bases and J by 2 bases, with 17 bases between them. Germline V CDR1 and CDR2: SNHLY, FYNNEI. CDR3 nucleotides: TGTGCCAGCGCGATCAAAGCGGGTCTCACAGATACGCAGTATTTT. Translated, it gives CASAIKAGLTDTQYF.